Sequencing of this T cell receptor (beta chain) was carried out in a study of Graves' ophthalmopathy and Graves' hyperthyroidism. Study background: Sampling took place at initial diagnosis, with peripheral blood obtained before any treatment.

The V and J ends lost 2 bases and 4 bases respectively, with 15 bases between them. The CDR3 covers 15 residues. RNA transcripts served as template for amplifying TCR beta CDR3 sequences. The authors performed first-round RT-PCR with HTBI primers and then a second-round multiplex PCR. Via MiXCR, TCRdb re-called the multiplex PCR reads, giving one row per CDR3 protein. Here the sample spans about 420,000 distinct CDR3 sequences, under 25% being singletons. The sample holds many counts of this clonotype. The chain uses TRBV12-3 or TRBV12-4 and TRBJ2-7; weak D call: TRBD1 (5 bases). Sequencing input: peripheral blood. This TCR derives from a woman aged 18-29 years with stable Graves' hyperthyroidism. CDR3 DNA sequence: TGTGCCAGCAGTTTATCAAGGGGAAGGCCTTACGAGCAGTACTTC. Its translation: CASSLSRGRPYEQYF.